A selection of T cell receptor beta chains follows, all from one sample in a study of vaccination effects on CD4 cells after COVID-19. Their specific antigens are unknown. Method: immunoSEQ multiplex PCR; TCRdb's copy keeps in-frame clones and lacks some. The sample carries 37,000 or so clones, about 70% recorded once. The sample consisted of CD4+ T cells from PBMCs cultured without peptide, taken before COVID-19 vaccination. The receptors come from a human donor who received a COVID-19 vaccine. Both conserved end residues are part of each CDR3. The order of the fields is V gene, clone size, D gene, J gene, CDR3 DNA, CDR3 protein. The D gene is left open where the match is weak. The size field is filled for only some rows; it gives once, few, many or a size class.

v_gene: TRBV2
abundance: few
d_gene: NA
j_gene: TRBJ1-5
CDR3nt: TGTGCCAGCAGCCCATTCCCGGATCAGCCCCAGCATTTT
CDR3aa: CASSPFPDQPQHF

v_gene: TRBV2
abundance: NA
d_gene: NA
j_gene: TRBJ2-4
CDR3nt: TGTGCCAGCAGTGAAAGTGGCAGGGGCGCAGTTCAGTACTTC
CDR3aa: CASSESGRGAVQYF

v_gene: TRBV5-4
abundance: NA
d_gene: NA
j_gene: TRBJ2-5
CDR3nt: TGTGCCAGCCGAGGACGCTCGGAGACCCAGTACTTC
CDR3aa: CASRGRSETQYF

v_gene: TRBV18
abundance: NA
d_gene: NA
j_gene: TRBJ2-5
CDR3nt: TGTGCCAGCTCACCAGGGCCCCAAGAGACCCAGTACTTC
CDR3aa: CASSPGPQETQYF

v_gene: TRBV18
abundance: NA
d_gene: TRBD1
j_gene: TRBJ1-6
CDR3nt: TGTGCCAGCTCACCCCGGACAGGGGATCCCTTGGCCCTCCACTTT
CDR3aa: CASSPRTGDPLALHF

v_gene: TRBV7-8
abundance: NA
d_gene: NA
j_gene: TRBJ2-1
CDR3nt: TGTGCCAGCAGCTTATTAGGTAGGGTCTACAATGAGCAGTTCTTC
CDR3aa: CASSLLGRVYNEQFF

v_gene: TRBV19
abundance: NA
d_gene: TRBD1
j_gene: TRBJ2-7
CDR3nt: TGTGCCAGTAGTGCCCCAGGCAGGGGGCGACCCTACGAGCAGTACTTC
CDR3aa: CASSAPGRGRPYEQYF

v_gene: TRBV7-9
abundance: NA
d_gene: NA
j_gene: TRBJ2-2
CDR3nt: TGTGCCAGCAGCTTAGCTGGGGCCGGGGAGCTGTTTTTT
CDR3aa: CASSLAGAGELFF

v_gene: TRBV11-3
abundance: NA
d_gene: NA
j_gene: TRBJ2-5
CDR3nt: TGTGCCAGCAGCTTCGGGCCTCAAGAGACCCAGTACTTC
CDR3aa: CASSFGPQETQYF

v_gene: TRBV6-5
abundance: NA
d_gene: NA
j_gene: TRBJ1-5
CDR3nt: TGTGCCAGCAGTTACAGCCTACATCAGCCCCAGCATTTT
CDR3aa: CASSYSLHQPQHF

v_gene: TRBV19
abundance: NA
d_gene: TRBD2
j_gene: TRBJ2-1
CDR3nt: TGTGCCAGTAGGATCGGGTCGGGACTAGCGGGCCGCTCCTACAATGAGCAGTTCTTC
CDR3aa: CASRIGSGLAGRSYNEQFF

v_gene: TRBV7-9
abundance: NA
d_gene: TRBD1
j_gene: TRBJ2-7
CDR3nt: TGTGCCAGCAGCCAAGGACAGGGTGCGGAGCAGTACTTC
CDR3aa: CASSQGQGAEQYF

v_gene: TRBV7-9
abundance: NA
d_gene: TRBD1
j_gene: TRBJ1-2
CDR3nt: TGTGCCAGCAGCCCGACCGGGACAGGGGGCGAGGGCTACACCTTC
CDR3aa: CASSPTGTGGEGYTF

v_gene: TRBV6-1
abundance: NA
d_gene: TRBD1
j_gene: TRBJ2-7
CDR3nt: TGTGCCAGCAGTGAACCAGGCAGGGGGACCTACGAGCAGTACTTC
CDR3aa: CASSEPGRGTYEQYF

v_gene: TRBV2
abundance: NA
d_gene: TRBD1
j_gene: TRBJ1-5
CDR3nt: TGTGCCAGCAGGGAGGGGGCCGGTCAGCCCCAGCATTTT
CDR3aa: CASREGAGQPQHF

v_gene: TRBV6-1
abundance: NA
d_gene: NA
j_gene: TRBJ1-2
CDR3nt: TGTGCCAGCAGTGAAGTTGGAGGGGTGTATGGCTACACCTTC
CDR3aa: CASSEVGGVYGYTF

v_gene: TRBV12-5
abundance: NA
d_gene: TRBD1
j_gene: TRBJ1-1
CDR3nt: TGTGCTAGTGGTTTGGTACAGGGGGGGAAGAACACTGAAGCTTTCTTT
CDR3aa: CASGLVQGGKNTEAFF

v_gene: TRBV10-2
abundance: NA
d_gene: NA
j_gene: TRBJ1-4
CDR3nt: TGCGCCAGCAGTAGGCCAGGGTTCGAGTTT
CDR3aa: CASSRPGFEF

v_gene: TRBV11-2
abundance: NA
d_gene: TRBD2
j_gene: TRBJ2-2
CDR3nt: TGTGCCAGCAGCTCCCTAGCGGGAGGGGGGTCCGGGGAGCTGTTTTTT
CDR3aa: CASSSLAGGGSGELFF

v_gene: TRBV27
abundance: NA
d_gene: TRBD1
j_gene: TRBJ1-1
CDR3nt: TGTGCCAGCAGGTTGGACAGGGTGAACACTGAAGCTTTCTTT
CDR3aa: CASRLDRVNTEAFF

v_gene: TRBV3-1/TRBV3-2
abundance: NA
d_gene: NA
j_gene: TRBJ2-1
CDR3nt: TGTGCCAGCAGCCAAGTCCGGGCGGGAGAGCAGTTCTTC
CDR3aa: CASSQVRAGEQFF

v_gene: TRBV27
abundance: NA
d_gene: TRBD1
j_gene: TRBJ2-7
CDR3nt: TGTGCCAGCAGTCCTGACAGGGGACCAACCTACGAGCAGTACTTC
CDR3aa: CASSPDRGPTYEQYF

v_gene: TRBV6-5
abundance: NA
d_gene: NA
j_gene: TRBJ1-2
CDR3nt: TGTGCCACCAGCGACAGTACCTATGGCTACACCTTC
CDR3aa: CATSDSTYGYTF

v_gene: TRBV27
abundance: NA
d_gene: NA
j_gene: TRBJ1-5
CDR3nt: TGTGCCAGCAGTCAAAAACCAGGGTTTCGAGTCCCGCATTTT
CDR3aa: CASSQKPGFRVPHF

v_gene: TRBV2
abundance: NA
d_gene: NA
j_gene: TRBJ1-6
CDR3nt: TGTGCCAGCAGAGGGCTCAGCTCCTATAATTCACCCCTCCACTTT
CDR3aa: CASRGLSSYNSPLHF

v_gene: TRBV6-1
abundance: few
d_gene: NA
j_gene: TRBJ2-7
CDR3nt: TGTGCCAGCAGTGAAGGACTTCCCTACGAGCAGTACTTC
CDR3aa: CASSEGLPYEQYF

v_gene: TRBV3-1/TRBV3-2
abundance: NA
d_gene: NA
j_gene: TRBJ2-3
CDR3nt: TGTGCCAGCAGCCCTCCCCGAGGGACTGGGGCAGATACGCAGTATTTT
CDR3aa: CASSPPRGTGADTQYF

v_gene: TRBV4-2
abundance: NA
d_gene: TRBD1
j_gene: TRBJ2-7
CDR3nt: TGTGCCAGCAGCCAAGAATTGGGGACAGGGATCAACGAGCAGTACTTC
CDR3aa: CASSQELGTGINEQYF

v_gene: TRBV6-5
abundance: NA
d_gene: NA
j_gene: TRBJ2-6
CDR3nt: TGTGCCAGCAGTTCTCACATATCTTCTGGGGCCAACGTCCTGACTTTC
CDR3aa: CASSSHISSGANVLTF

v_gene: TRBV9
abundance: NA
d_gene: NA
j_gene: TRBJ1-5
CDR3nt: TGTGCCAGCAGCGTCGGGACGGTAAATCAGCCCCAGCATTTT
CDR3aa: CASSVGTVNQPQHF

v_gene: TRBV11-2
abundance: NA
d_gene: TRBD2
j_gene: TRBJ2-3
CDR3nt: TGTGCCAGCAGCTTAGAACCTAGCGGGAATACGCAGTATTTT
CDR3aa: CASSLEPSGNTQYF

v_gene: TRBV15
abundance: few
d_gene: NA
j_gene: TRBJ1-4
CDR3nt: TGTGCCACCAGCAGGGCCTCAACTAATGAAAAACTGTTTTTT
CDR3aa: CATSRASTNEKLFF

v_gene: TRBV7-9
abundance: few
d_gene: NA
j_gene: TRBJ1-3
CDR3nt: TGTGCCAGCAGCTTGGTGGATTTT
CDR3aa: CASSLVDF

v_gene: TRBV5-1
abundance: NA
d_gene: TRBD1
j_gene: TRBJ2-3
CDR3nt: TGCGCCAGCAGCTTGGACGTAGGGACAGGAAGCACAGATACGCAGTATTTT
CDR3aa: CASSLDVGTGSTDTQYF

v_gene: TRBV7-2
abundance: few
d_gene: NA
j_gene: TRBJ1-6
CDR3nt: TGTGCCAGCAGTACAGGGTTACGATCACCCCTCCACTTT
CDR3aa: CASSTGLRSPLHF

v_gene: TRBV3-1/TRBV3-2
abundance: NA
d_gene: TRBD2
j_gene: TRBJ2-2
CDR3nt: TGTGCCAGCAGCCCGGCGGGACTAGCGATACTCACCGGGGAGCTGTTTTTT
CDR3aa: CASSPAGLAILTGELFF

v_gene: TRBV18
abundance: few
d_gene: NA
j_gene: TRBJ1-2
CDR3nt: TGTGCCAGCTCACCAGACAGGAACTATGGCTACACCTTC
CDR3aa: CASSPDRNYGYTF